This TCR beta chain was captured by sequencing in a study of vaccination effects on CD4 cells after COVID-19. Whole-study context: Participants each got two BNT162b2 or mRNA-1273 vaccine doses.

CDR1 is LNHDA, CDR2 SQIVND, per germline (reference sequence). The CDR3 has 16 residues. Trimming pared 4 bases from V and 0 bases from J, leaving 13 bases between. ViraFEST expansion of antigen-specific CD4+ T cells with viral peptide pools preceded sequencing. Upon completion of roughly ten days in culture, CD4+ T cells were isolated. Vaccinated participants had no history of SARS-CoV-2 infection and tested negative for nucleocapsid antibodies. Study-wide results and caveats: Late in the post-vaccination period, infection-induced and vaccine-induced clones underwent marked clonal contraction. Nearly all vaccine-induced clones in healthy recipients recognized only SARS-CoV-2.

Of note for this clone: What it recognizes is unknown.

Using immunoSEQ multiplex PCR, the repertoire was profiled, and TCRdb retains in-frame clones only, with some absent. The sample includes 37,000 or so clones, over 65% of them seen just once. The material was CD4+ T cells from PBMCs cultured with HCoV-OC43 spike peptides, obtained before COVID-19 vaccination. Subset meaning: HCoV-OC43 spike overlapping peptide pool stimulation. The J gene is TRBJ1-3, the V gene TRBV19; the D gene is possibly TRBD1 (6 bases). The sequence came from a human donor who received a COVID-19 vaccine. The CDR3 coding sequence is TGTGCCAGTAGTAACTACCGGACAGCCTCTGGAAACACCATATATTTT. It yields the protein CASSNYRTASGNTIYF.